The 10 T cell receptor beta chains given below trace back to one sample, sequenced in a study of blood T cell repertoires in COVID-19. Assay used: immunoSEQ multiplex PCR; TCRdb lists only in-frame clones, some missing. The sample consists of approximately 190,000 clones, around 86% of them appearing once. The sequenced sample consisted of peripheral blood. The receptors come from a woman aged 40 to 55 with acute or convalescent COVID-19.

The V call is TRBV7-2, the J call TRBJ1-6; TRBD1 is a possible D gene (5 bases). Germline V lookup: CDR1 SGHTA, CDR2 FQGNSA. Deletions cut 8 bases from V and 9 bases from J, with 11 bases between. This CDR3 comprises 12 residues. The CDR3 loop is CASGGNGSPLHF. CDR3 DNA sequence: TGTGCCAGCGGGGGGAACGGTTCACCCCTCCACTTT.

This chain uses TRBV3-1 (or the pseudogene TRBV3-2) with TRBJ1-5; TRBD1 might be the D (6 bases). Germline lookup yields CDR1 LGHDT and CDR2 YNNKEL (reference sequence). Between the trimmed V and J ends, which lost 0 bases and 2 bases, there was a span of 14 bases. This CDR3 spans 17 amino acids. The CDR3 loop is CASSQDSGGGGNQPQHF. The CDR3 nucleotides are TGTGCCAGCAGCCAAGATAGCGGGGGCGGGGGCAATCAGCCCCAGCATTTT.

The rearrangement uses TRBV5-4 and TRBJ2-2; D unresolved. Looked up from germline, CDR1 is SGHNT and CDR2 is YYREEE (reference sequence). The CDR3 runs to 15 residues. V was trimmed by 0 bases and J by 3 bases, leaving 9 bases between them. The CDR3 DNA is TGTGCCAGCAGCTTGGGTCTAGGTGACACCGGGGAGCTGTTTTTT. Residues: CASSLGLGDTGELFF.

This chain uses TRBV6-5 with TRBJ2-5; 7 nucleotides align to TRBD2. There are 14 residues in the CDR3. Germline V gives CDR1 MNHEY, CDR2 SVGAGI. V was pared by 6 bases and J by 5 bases, with 9 bases of the junction left unmatched. The CDR3 sequence is CASSPPGGVETQYF. In nucleotides, the CDR3 is TGTGCCAGCAGCCCCCCTGGGGGGGTCGAGACCCAGTACTTC.

The chain joins TRBV18 to TRBJ2-1; 9 bases are shared with TRBD1. This CDR3 is 15 amino acids long. The V gene end was trimmed by 3 bases and the J gene end by 6 bases; junction bases not matched to a gene: 6. Germline V CDR1 and CDR2: KGHSH, LQKENI. The CDR3 protein is CASSPPGQGGNEQFF. The CDR3 DNA follows: TGTGCCAGCTCACCGCCGGGACAGGGAGGCAATGAGCAGTTCTTC. The full variable domain, with the rest looked up from reference TRBV18 and TRBJ2-1, is NAGVMQNPRHLVRRRGQEARLRCSPMKGHSHVYWYRQLPEEGLKFMVYLQKENIIDESGMPKERFSAEFPKEGPSILRIQQVVRGDSAAYFCASSPPGQGGNEQFFGPGTRLTVL.

This clone was detected a few times. This rearrangement joins TRBV6-2 or TRBV6-3 to TRBJ2-5; possibly TRBD2 for D (6 bases). The V and J ends lost 6 bases and 3 bases respectively, with 20 bases between them. Germline CDR1 MNHEY, CDR2 SVGEGT. CDR3 length equals 16 residues. In DNA form, the CDR3 reads TGTGCCAGCAGCCCTCGACTAGTCGCAGTGGAAGAGACCCAGTACTTC. It yields the protein CASSPRLVAVEETQYF.

The sample holds one count of this clone. The chain recombines TRBV7-2 with TRBJ1-6, with a possible D match to TRBD1 (5 bases). The CDR3 runs 18 residues. The germline V gene encodes CDR1 SGHTA and CDR2 FQGNSA. The germline V and J ends were trimmed by 2 bases and 0 bases, with 14 bases remaining between them. In DNA, the CDR3 is TGTGCCAGCAGCTTACCGAGACAGTCGAGCTCCTATAATTCACCCCTCCACTTT. Translation gives CASSLPRQSSSYNSPLHF.

This chain uses TRBV6-5 with TRBJ2-2, with 10 bases fitting TRBD2. Germline CDR1 is MNHEY and CDR2 is SVGAGI. Trimming cost V 4 bases and J 5 bases; bases outside gene matches: 4. This CDR3 has 15 amino acids. DNA for the CDR3: TGTGCCAGCAGTTCGACGACTAGCGGGACCGGGGAGCTGTTTTTT. Translated: CASSSTTSGTGELFF.

The chain carries TRBV3-1 (or the pseudogene TRBV3-2) and TRBJ1-6; TRBD1 matches 10 bases. The V and J ends lost 5 bases and 9 bases, in that order; junction bases with no gene match: 4. Germline loops: CDR1 LGHDT, CDR2 YNNKEL (reference sequence). CDR3 length: 14 residues. The CDR3 nucleotides read TGTGCCAGCAGCGCCCGGGACAGGGGTTCACCCCTCCACTTT. It encodes CASSARDRGSPLHF.

V is TRBV7-2 and J is TRBJ1-2; perhaps TRBD1 as D (6 bases). The germline gives CDR1 SGHTA, CDR2 FQGNSA. V lost 3 bases and J 7 bases, leaving 12 bases between the germline ends. This CDR3 comprises 13 residues. This CDR3 is CASSFDRSIGYTF. Here the CDR3 DNA reads TGTGCCAGCAGCTTCGACAGGTCTATTGGCTACACCTTC.